This T cell receptor beta chain was captured in a study of radiotherapy plus CTLA-4 blockade in lung cancer. The wider study: 15% to 20% of enrolled patients responded objectively, and roughly 30% had disease control. Regarding the study as a whole: Blood saw expansion of tumor-derived TCR clones after radiotherapy plus ipilimumab. Response was reportedly best predicted by early blood T cell clone dynamics, with interferon-beta.

Focal radiation plus CTLA-4 blockade with ipilimumab was given to patients with chemo-refractory metastatic non-small-cell lung cancer. The method was immunoSEQ multiplex PCR; TCRdb's version includes in-frame clones alone and lacks a portion of them. The table lists about 43,000 clones, about 70% of them singletons, with approximately 23% in the top ten. The V segment lost 5 bases and the J segment 9 bases; nucleotides outside the gene matches: 19. CDR3 length equals 17 residues. Germline V gives CDR1 PRHDT, CDR2 FYEKMQ (reference sequence). On this clone itself: Its antigen remains unknown.

Sequencing was performed on peripheral blood, taken from a patient treated with radiotherapy plus ipilimumab. J is TRBJ2-1 and V is TRBV13, with TRBD2 matching 7 bases. This clonotype originated in a human donor with non-small cell lung cancer who had a partial response to radiotherapy plus ipilimumab. The CDR3 sequence: CASSPLGAAGEFSEQFF. The CDR3 DNA reads TGTGCCAGCAGCCCCCTCGGGGCTGCGGGAGAGTTCAGTGAGCAGTTCTTC.